This record looks at one T cell receptor beta chain sequence and its context. The data were obtained in a study of blood T cell repertoires in COVID-19. The CDR3 is 14 amino acids. Germline V gives CDR1 MNHEY, CDR2 SVGAGI. V shed 1 base and J shed 2 bases, with 8 bases lying between them. Using immunoSEQ multiplex PCR, the repertoire was profiled, and TCRdb retains in-frame clones only, with some absent. The sample has approximately 99,000 clones; 70% to 90% are singletons. Source material: peripheral blood. The chain carries TRBV6-5 and TRBJ2-5; D is undetermined. This sequence originates from a human donor in a cohort sampled during active COVID-19. CDR3 region: CASSYFHAQETQYF. CDR3 bases: TGTGCCAGCAGTTACTTTCACGCGCAAGAGACCCAGTACTTC.